This T cell receptor beta chain appears in the sequencing data of a study of T cells after yellow fever vaccination. A few counts support this clonotype. Antigen: not known. The study, taken as a whole, reports: It was a small share of clonotypes that appeared in both CD4 and CD8 compartments. Any FACS-sorted repertoire could hold abundant clonotypes that contaminate it from the bulk population.

Germline V CDR1 and CDR2: SQVTM, ANQGSEA. V was shortened by 1 base and J by 7 bases, with 20 bases between the two germline ends. The CDR3 has 16 amino acids. Synthesis of TCR cDNA relied on 5'RACE template switching, which attached a universal primer site and UMIs. One entry per CDR3 protein results from TCRdb running MiXCR on the 5' RACE reads. The sample has 500,000 to 700,000 distinct CDR3 sequences; 15% to 20% are singletons. This TCR derives from a man aged 25-40 years who received the YFV17D yellow fever vaccine. The specimen was PBMCs, collected 15 days after the yellow fever booster vaccination. This chain uses TRBV29-1 with TRBJ2-1; either TRBD1 or TRBD2 may fit D (5 bases each). The CDR3 DNA sequence: TGCAGCGTTGAAGGAGGGGTGCAGGGTACCTTGAATGAGCAGTTCTTC. Translated, it gives CSVEGGVQGTLNEQFF.